This passage covers 7 T cell receptor beta chains from one sample sequenced in a study of blood T cell repertoires in COVID-19. Generated by immunoSEQ multiplex PCR, the TCRdb table keeps only in-frame clones and is missing some. In the table there are over 100,000 clones, 87% of which are singletons. Sequenced material: peripheral blood. These receptors were obtained from a man in his forties or fifties with acute or convalescent COVID-19.

V is TRBV28 and J is TRBJ1-6; weak D call: TRBD1 (5 bases). Germline values: CDR1 MDHEN, CDR2 SYDVKM. The CDR3 runs 15 residues. With 6 bases removed from V and 6 bases from J, the gap between germline ends came to 15 bases. The CDR3 coding sequence is TGTGCCAGCAGCCCGAGCCGGGGGTTTAATTCACCCCTCCACTTT. It codes for CASSPSRGFNSPLHF.

The genes are TRBV5-1 and TRBJ2-5; tentatively, D is TRBD1 (6 bases). The V gene's germline CDR1 is SGHRS and CDR2 YFSETQ. Between the trimmed V and J ends, which lost 2 bases and 5 bases, there was a span of 16 bases. CDR3 length equals 15 residues. CDR3 region: CASSLQGRREETQYF. CDR3 in DNA: TGCGCCAGCAGCTTACAGGGCCGTAGGGAGGAGACCCAGTACTTC.

The chain has TRBV21-1 and TRBJ1-5; the table's D call, TRBD1, was not checked against the DNA. TRBV21-1 is a pseudogene locus. The length of the CDR3 is 15 residues. As DNA, the CDR3 is TGTGCCAGCAGCAAAGAGTGGACACTTAATCAGCCCCAGCATTTT. It is translated as CASSKEWTLNQPQHF.

V and J are TRBV7-9 and TRBJ2-7; possibly TRBD2 for D (6 bases). Germline assignment: CDR1 SEHNR and CDR2 FQNEAQ (reference sequence). V was clipped by 5 bases and J by 2 bases, with 16 bases between them. This CDR3 spans 15 amino acids. CDR3 sequence (DNA): TGTGCCAGCAGCCGCCGGGACTCAACCCCCTACGAGCAGTACTTC. Translating gives CASSRRDSTPYEQYF.

This clone has more than one count but fewer than ten. This chain links TRBV5-4 with TRBJ2-1; tentative D call: TRBD2 (6 bases). This CDR3 contains 13 residues. Trimming left V 4 bases short and J 5 bases short, with 10 bases between. The germline V gene encodes CDR1 SGHNT and CDR2 YYREEE (reference sequence). This CDR3 reads CASSRRGDNEQFF. CDR3 coding DNA: TGTGCCAGCAGCCGGAGGGGAGACAATGAGCAGTTCTTC.

The chain is built from TRBV7-9 and TRBJ1-1; D not resolved. This CDR3 comprises 15 residues. Per the germline V gene, CDR1 is SEHNR and CDR2 is FQNEAQ (reference sequence). Trimming took 1 base from V and 1 from J, leaving 10 bases between them. CDR3 sequence: CASSLVAGANTEAFF. CDR3 DNA sequence: TGTGCCAGCAGCTTAGTTGCGGGAGCGAACACTGAAGCTTTCTTT. Combining the CDR3 with reference TRBV7-9 and TRBJ1-1 gives the whole variable domain DTGVSQNPRHKITKRGQNVTFRCDPISEHNRLYWYRQTLGQGPEFLTYFQNEAQLEKSRLLSDRFSAERPKGSFSTLEIQRTEQGDSAMYLCASSLVAGANTEAFFGQGTRLTVV.

The chain is built from TRBV6-5 and TRBJ2-1, with 7 bases aligning to TRBD1. V shed 2 bases, J shed 5 bases, and the junction held 6 bases outside the gene matches. CDR1 is MNHEY and CDR2 is SVGAGI in the germline V gene. The CDR3 has 15 residues. This CDR3 reads CASSYGGQYHNEQFF. The CDR3 bases are TGTGCCAGCAGTTACGGGGGACAGTACCACAATGAGCAGTTCTTC.